This entry is about one TCR beta chain. Its antigen is undetermined. The data are from a study of early T cells in non-severe SARS-CoV-2 infection. Individual cDNA molecules carried attached unique molecular identifiers. TCRdb re-called the 5' RACE reads with MiXCR, one entry per CDR3 protein. The table shows tens of thousands of distinct CDR3 sequences, with 3.5% to 5% occurring only once. Study results and caveats: Clonotype matching in VDJdb favored anti-spike CD8 responses and did not capture private and CD4 specificities.

The CDR3 extends over 12 amino acids. V lost 7 bases and J lost 5, with 13 bases in between. Germline assignment: CDR1 SGDLS and CDR2 YYNGEE. The sequenced sample was whole blood. This TCR was sampled from an adult who was a healthcare worker with PCR-confirmed SARS-CoV-2 infection or an uninfected control (not recorded which). V and J are TRBV9 and TRBJ2-7; no definite D call. The CDR3 DNA reads as TGTGCCAGCGGGATAAATAGGGACGAGCAGTACTTC. Translating gives CASGINRDEQYF.